One and the same sample provided the 20 T cell receptor beta chains below, sequenced in a study of long-term antiretroviral therapy in people with HIV. Samples were assayed with immunoSEQ v3.0 at survey level. Sequencing was performed with immunoSEQ multiplex PCR; in TCRdb, only in-frame clones are kept and a portion is missing. The sample holds about 20,000 clones, around four fifths seen once. This sample comprised unsorted PBMCs, obtained about 2.6 years before starting antiretroviral therapy. These receptors were collected from a woman between 50 and 59 years old with HIV.

This chain joins TRBV7-2 and TRBJ2-5; no definite D call. Germline assignment: CDR1 SGHTA and CDR2 FQGNSA. Trimming took off 1 base at V and 5 bases at J, with 8 bases between the two ends. The CDR3 loop spans 13 amino acids. The CDR3 coding sequence is TGTGCCAGCAGCTTAGAGGTGGCCGAGACCCAGTACTTC. Protein product: CASSLEVAETQYF.

The V call is TRBV11-2, the J call TRBJ2-6; D unresolved. The CDR3 has 13 amino acids. V was shortened by 5 bases and J by 4 bases, with 6 bases between the two germline ends. In germline, CDR1 is SGHAT, CDR2 FQNNGV. The DNA of the CDR3 is TGTGCCAGCAGCGCAAGCGGGGCCAACGTCCTGACTTTC. As protein: CASSASGANVLTF. Based on the CDR3 plus reference TRBV11-2 and TRBJ2-6, the full variable domain is EAGVAQSPRYKIIEKRQSVAFWCNPISGHATLYWYQQILGQGPKLLIQFQNNGVVDDSQLPKDRFSAERLKGVDSTLKIQPAKLEDSAVYLCASSASGANVLTFGAGSRLTVL.

The rearrangement joins TRBV7-8 to TRBJ2-3; D gene unclear. Between the trimmed V and J ends, which lost 1 base and 1 base, there was a span of 6 bases. Germline-derived CDR1 and CDR2 are SGHVS and FQNEAQ. The CDR3 is 14 amino acids. CDR3 coding DNA: TGTGCCAGCAGCTTAGATACGGGCACAGATACGCAGTATTTT. Translated: CASSLDTGTDTQYF. The variable domain in full, with the rest retrieved from reference TRBV7-8 and TRBJ2-3, is GAGVSQSPRYKVAKRGQDVALRCDPISGHVSLFWYQQALGQGPEFLTYFQNEAQLDKSGLPSDRFFAERPEGSVSTLKIQRTQQEDSAVYLCASSLDTGTDTQYFGPGTRLTVL.

In its sample, this clone was seen a few times. The V call is TRBV2, the J call TRBJ1-2, with TRBD1 matching 8 bases. Germline V gene lookup returns CDR1 SNHLY and CDR2 FYNNEI. With V trimmed by 7 bases and J by 3 bases, 7 bases remained unmatched. The CDR3 loop spans 14 amino acids. The CDR3: CASTQTGVDYGYTF. CDR3 bases: TGTGCCAGCACCCAGACAGGGGTAGACTATGGCTACACCTTC. Filled out from reference TRBV2 and TRBJ1-2, the complete variable domain reads EPEVTQTPSHQVTQMGQEVILRCVPISNHLYFYWYRQILGQKVEFLVSFYNNEISEKSEIFDDQFSVERPDGSNFTLKIRSTKLEDSAMYFCASTQTGVDYGYTFGSGTRLTVV.

This clone has a single count. This chain connects TRBV9 to TRBJ2-3, with 11 bases lining up with TRBD2. From germline, CDR1 is SGDLS and CDR2 YYNGEE. The CDR3 covers 15 residues. The ends lost 3 bases at V and 4 bases at J; junction bases unmatched: 4. CDR3 sequence: CASSAVAGGADTQYF. Here the CDR3 DNA reads TGTGCCAGCAGCGCTGTAGCGGGGGGGGCAGATACGCAGTATTTT.

A few counts support this clone. This chain links TRBV21-1 with TRBJ2-7. TRBV21-1 is reported as a pseudogene. This CDR3 has 10 residues. CDR3 loop: CASLSYEQYV. In DNA, the CDR3 is TGTGCCAGCTTATCCTACGAGCAGTACGTC.

This CDR3 is CTSTPQTSGGFNTGELFF. The CDR3 nucleotides read TGCACCAGCACCCCTCAGACTAGCGGGGGGTTTAACACCGGGGAGCTGTTTTTT. This chain joins TRBV1 and TRBJ2-2; TRBD2, the table's D call, was not compared with the DNA. TRBV1 is a pseudogene locus. CDR3 length: 18 residues.

The chain has TRBV10-3 and TRBJ1-1; D not certain. Looked up from germline, CDR1 is ENHRY and CDR2 is SYGVKD. The CDR3 is made up of 13 amino acids. V was clipped by 0 bases and J by 6 bases, with 8 bases between them. The CDR3 DNA reads as TGTGCCATCAGTGAGTCCACACCTCCTGAAGCTTTCTTT. Translation gives CAISESTPPEAFF.

V gene TRBV10-3 combines with J gene TRBJ2-1; 10 bases align to TRBD1. Germline CDR1 and CDR2: ENHRY and SYGVKD. CDR3 length equals 16 residues. V dropped 2 bases and J dropped 3; count of bases not matched to a gene: 4. The DNA for the CDR3 is TGTGCCATCAGTGAGAGGGACAGGGGCTACTACAATGAGCAGTTCTTC. Its protein product is CAISERDRGYYNEQFF.

The rearrangement links TRBV5-1 to TRBJ1-1, with 8 bases that match TRBD1. The CDR3 sequence is 14 residues long. Germline CDR1 and CDR2: SGHRS and YFSETQ. The J segment lost 5 bases and the V segment lost 3 bases, leaving 6 bases of the junction unmatched. The CDR3 DNA follows: TGCGCCAGCAGCTCCGGACAGGGAAAGACTGAAGCTTTCTTT. Translated: CASSSGQGKTEAFF.

This clone was seen only once. J is TRBJ2-3 and V is TRBV29-1; a possible D gene is TRBD1 (6 bases). CDR3 length: 14 amino acids. Germline V CDR1 and CDR2: SQVTM, ANQGSEA. Trimming stripped 8 bases from V and 0 bases from J, with 15 bases between. CDR3 in amino acids: CSFYRVGSTDTQYF. CDR3 DNA sequence: TGCAGCTTCTACAGGGTAGGGAGCACAGATACGCAGTATTTT.

The chain's CDR3 is CASLSGTGLLVDGYTF. In DNA, the CDR3 is TGTGCCAGCCTTAGCGGGACAGGGCTTCTGGTCGACGGCTACACCTTC. This rearrangement joins TRBV7-9 to TRBJ1-2; the match to TRBD1 covers 9 bases. Germline loops: CDR1 SEHNR, CDR2 FQNEAQ (reference sequence). Trimming cost V 8 bases and J 8 bases; bases outside gene matches: 18. This CDR3 comprises 16 residues.

This chain links TRBV7-9 with TRBJ2-3, with TRBD1 matching over 9 bases. Germline V gene sequence: CDR1 SEHNR, CDR2 FQNEAQ (reference sequence). There are 14 residues in the CDR3. After removal of 4 bases from V and 5 bases from J, the junction contained 4 bases not matched to a gene. CDR3 bases: TGTGCCAGCAGCTCGGACAGGGGTGGAGATACGCAGTATTTT. Translated: CASSSDRGGDTQYF.

The genes are TRBV7-9 and TRBJ1-6; tentatively, D is TRBD1 (5 bases). This CDR3 comprises 15 residues. The V and J ends lost 5 bases and 9 bases respectively, with 17 bases between them. Germline V CDR1 and CDR2: SEHNR, FQNEAQ (reference sequence). CDR3 sequence reads: CASSGKDGGFSPLHF. In DNA, the CDR3 is TGTGCCAGCAGCGGAAAGGACGGGGGGTTTTCACCCCTCCACTTT.

The chain couples TRBV18 to TRBJ2-3; 12 positions match TRBD2. Germline loops: CDR1 KGHSH, CDR2 LQKENI. This CDR3 has 18 residues. The V and J ends lost 5 bases and 0 bases, in that order; junction bases with no gene match: 9. CDR3 protein: CASSAGTSGYTSTDTQYF. The CDR3 bases are TGTGCCAGCTCAGCCGGGACTAGCGGGTATACTAGCACAGATACGCAGTATTTT.

The chain recombines TRBV30 with TRBJ1-6; no definite D call. V was pared by 2 bases and J by 7 bases, with 9 bases between. CDR1 is GTSNPN and CDR2 is SVGIG in the germline V gene (reference sequence). This CDR3 spans 13 amino acids. The DNA for the CDR3 is TGTGCCTGGAGTCCTACCCCGAATTCACCCCTCCACTTT. This gives the protein CAWSPTPNSPLHF.

This chain joins TRBV5-1 and TRBJ1-2; D gene unclear. The ends were cut back, 4 bases at V and 4 bases at J, with 14 bases in the middle. Germline values: CDR1 SGHRS, CDR2 YFSETQ. The CDR3 is 14 amino acids. Here the CDR3 DNA reads TGCGCCAGCAGCGATGCCGGCGGAGCCTATGGCTACACCTTC. Amino acid sequence: CASSDAGGAYGYTF.

The chain combines TRBV9 with TRBJ1-6, with D perhaps TRBD1 (5 bases). CDR1 is SGDLS, CDR2 YYNGEE, per germline. The V end was cut by 7 bases, the J end by 5 bases, with 10 bases between. The length of the CDR3 is 13 residues. Written as DNA, the CDR3 is TGTGCCAGCGGCAGGGTGAATAATTCACCCCTCCACTTT. Translating gives CASGRVNNSPLHF. Drawing the rest from reference TRBV9 and TRBJ1-6, the complete variable domain is DSGVTQTPKHLITATGQRVTLRCSPRSGDLSVYWYQQSLDQGLQFLIQYYNGEERAKGNILERFSAQQFPDLHSELNLSSLELGDSALYFCASGRVNNSPLHFGNGTRLTVT.

This clone was seen once. The chain recombines TRBV6-6 with TRBJ2-3; D is undetermined. CDR3 size: 15 residues. V dropped 6 bases and J dropped 0 bases, with 13 bases sitting between them. CDR1 and CDR2 (germline): MNHNY, SVGAGI (reference sequence). CDR3 sequence reads: CASSHRGRSTDTQYF. The DNA of the CDR3 is TGTGCCAGCAGCCACAGAGGACGGAGCACAGATACGCAGTATTTT.

This clone was detected many times. The chain has TRBV11-2 and TRBJ2-7, with 10 positions matching TRBD2. The CDR3 extends over 14 amino acids. Germline assignment: CDR1 SGHAT and CDR2 FQNNGV. Trimming removed 6 bases from V and 4 bases from J; junction bases left unmatched: 6. The CDR3 DNA sequence: TGTGCCAGCAGATTAAGCGGGGGGGTATACGAGCAGTACTTC. This codes for CASRLSGGVYEQYF.